The T cell receptor (beta chain) under discussion was sequenced for a study of vaccination and CD4 T cells after COVID-19. From germline, CDR1 is MGHRA and CDR2 YSYEKL. Trimming took 6 bases from V and 3 from J; bases not matched to a gene: 8. The CDR3 length is 17 residues. In regard to this clonotype: Its specificity is not known.

The Oncomine TCR Beta short-read assay was what sequenced the DNA obtained from cultured CD4+ T cells. MiXCR was run by TCRdb on the PCR reads, yielding one entry per CDR3 protein. The sample includes several thousand distinct CDR3 sequences, 45% to 60% of them seen just once. Regarding treatment: roughly 10-day PBMC culture with coronavirus spike peptide pools or control peptides (ViraFEST assay). This receptor was obtained from a human donor who had recovered from COVID-19. Sequencing was carried out using CD4+ T cells from blood, cultured in vitro. This chain uses TRBV4-1 with TRBJ2-2; the match to TRBD2 covers 12 bases. CDR3 region: CASSRPGTSGYTGELFF. The CDR3 region has the DNA TGCGCCAGCAGTCGGCCCGGGACTAGCGGGTACACCGGGGAGCTGTTTTTT.